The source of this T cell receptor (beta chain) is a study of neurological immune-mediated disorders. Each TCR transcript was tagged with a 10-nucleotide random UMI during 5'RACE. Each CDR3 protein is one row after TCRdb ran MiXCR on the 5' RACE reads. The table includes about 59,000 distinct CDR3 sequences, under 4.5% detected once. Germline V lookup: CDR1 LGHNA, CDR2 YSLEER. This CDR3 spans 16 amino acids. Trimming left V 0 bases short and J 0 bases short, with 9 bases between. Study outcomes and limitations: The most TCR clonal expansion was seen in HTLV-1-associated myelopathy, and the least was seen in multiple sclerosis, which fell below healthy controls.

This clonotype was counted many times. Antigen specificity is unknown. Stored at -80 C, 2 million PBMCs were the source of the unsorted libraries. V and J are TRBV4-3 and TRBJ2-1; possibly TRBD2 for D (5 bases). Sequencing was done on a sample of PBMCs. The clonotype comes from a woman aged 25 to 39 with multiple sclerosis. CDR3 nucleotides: TGCGCCAGCAGCCAAGATTTTGGGAGCTCCTACAATGAGCAGTTCTTC. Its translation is CASSQDFGSSYNEQFF.